The entry below gives a single T cell receptor (beta chain) sequence along with its context. Antigen unknown. These data are taken from a study of vaccination and CD4 T cells after COVID-19. About the research overall: Collection of post-COVID samples occurred a median around 91 days after diagnosis, spanning a range of 35 to 161. After vaccination, three convalescent patients were sampled at day 14 and at days 161 to 241.

Scientists ran DNA taken from cultured CD4+ T cells through the Oncomine TCR Beta short-read assay for sequencing. TCRdb used MiXCR to reprocess the PCR reads, holding one entry per CDR3 protein. The sample records fewer than 20,000 distinct CDR3 sequences, 40% to 50% being singletons. The time point is: late sampling 161 to 241 days after vaccination in a few convalescent patients. As for treatment: roughly 10-day PBMC culture with coronavirus spike peptide pools or control peptides (ViraFEST assay). Per the germline V gene, CDR1 is DFQATT and CDR2 is SNEGSKA (reference sequence). The CDR3 extends over 18 amino acids. With V trimmed by 5 bases and J by 2 bases, 14 bases remained unmatched.

This chain joins TRBV20-1 and TRBJ2-7; 14 bases line up with TRBD2. The sample was CD4+ T cells from blood, cultured in vitro, taken about 7 months after SARS-CoV-2 vaccination. The TCR originated in a human donor who had recovered from COVID-19. This chain's CDR3 is CSALGPGLAGVEAYEQYF. The CDR3 nucleotides are TGCAGTGCTCTGGGCCCGGGACTAGCGGGAGTCGAAGCCTACGAGCAGTACTTC.